This T cell receptor (beta chain) derives from a study of blood T cell repertoires in COVID-19. Whole-study context: The cDNA or gDNA used as material had been derived from T cells, B-cell-depleted T cells, or PBMCs.

Germline CDR1 is LNHNV and CDR2 is YYDKDF (reference sequence). This CDR3 contains 16 residues. Unmatched junction bases numbered 12, after V lost 5 bases and J lost 2 bases. Repertoires were generated with immunoSEQ multiplex PCR, while TCRdb's copy carries only in-frame clones and drops some. The sample consists of 60,000 to 75,000 clones, roughly 80% of them appearing once. The material sequenced was peripheral blood. This TCR was sampled from a human donor in a cohort sampled during active COVID-19. The chain has TRBV15 and TRBJ2-7, with 7 bases fitting TRBD1. The CDR3 DNA is TGTGCCACCAGCCGGGGACAGACCCCGAGGACCTACGAGCAGTACTTC. Protein product: CATSRGQTPRTYEQYF.